This TCR beta chain was found in a study of regulatory and conventional T cells in RAG deficiency. Notes on the study in general: Patient subsets had shorter CDR3s; Omenn Treg-Tconv overlap exceeded 75%.

Generated by immunoSEQ multiplex PCR, the TCRdb table keeps only in-frame clones and is missing some. The data show under 7,500 clones, more than 75% seen once. As to this clone: As yet, its antigen is unknown.

Germline loops: CDR1 MDHEN, CDR2 SYDVKM. The CDR3 spans 16 residues. V trimming: 4 bases; J trimming: 2 bases; junction bases outside the gene matches: 7. This sample also belongs to another study, concerning regulatory T cells. That report notes: Primers: 52 TRBV forward and 13 TRBJ reverse.

The TCR sequence derives from a human donor in good health. The chain employs TRBV28 and TRBJ1-5; TRBD1 matches 8 bases. Sequencing input: CD8+ T cells sorted from blood. The CDR3 DNA follows: TGTGCCAGCAGTTCCCAGGGGGCTGGGGGCAATCAGCCCCAGCATTTT. Residues: CASSSQGAGGNQPQHF. The full variable domain, with the rest looked up from reference TRBV28 and TRBJ1-5, is DVKVTQSSRYLVKRTGEKVFLECVQDMDHENMFWYRQDPGLGLRLIYFSYDVKMKEKGDIPEGYSVSREKKERFSLILESASTNQTSMYLCASSSQGAGGNQPQHFGDGTRLSIL.